The entry that follows covers one T cell receptor beta chain sequence. Its cognate antigen is unknown. The data originate from a study of cytomegalovirus exposure and HLA in healthy donors. Study-level findings and limits: When analyzed later, a missense DCLRE1C variant was found to be linked to TCR beta V- and J-gene trimming.

The primer mix had 60 Vbeta and 13 Jbeta primers. Sequencing used immunoSEQ multiplex PCR; TCRdb keeps in-frame clones, though not all of them. This repertoire shows more than 200,000 clones, 55% to 75% found once; its top ten account for around 2.6%. V trimming: 0 bases; J trimming: 5 bases; junction bases outside the gene matches: 9. CDR1 and CDR2 (germline): ENHRY, SYGVKD. CDR3 length: 17 amino acids. This clonotype was obtained from a man in his forties in good health and CMV-seropositive. Sequenced input: PBMCs. This chain uses TRBV10-3 with TRBJ2-5; TRBD2 agrees at 10 bases. CDR3 protein: CAISESTGAGGKETQYF. The CDR3 DNA is TGTGCCATCAGTGAGTCGACTGGAGCGGGGGGGAAGGAGACCCAGTACTTC.